Listed below are T cell receptor beta chains from one sample, sequenced in a study of blood T cell repertoires in COVID-19. Data came from immunoSEQ multiplex PCR; TCRdb stores just in-frame clones and leaves some out. The sample carries 200,000 to 250,000 clones, 75% to 85% recorded once. The specimen sequenced was PBMCs or T cells enriched from blood (not recorded which). Every receptor here comes from a woman in her 40s with acute COVID-19. Both conserved end residues are part of each CDR3. A D gene is named only where the DNA matches it firmly. Clone size is stated in some rows and not others, as once, few, many or a class when expanded.

v_call	d_call	clone_size	j_call	cdr3_aa	cdr3_nt
TRBV4-1	.	.	TRBJ1-3	CASSQDGIQGGRNTIYF	TGCGCCAGCAGCCAAGATGGGATCCAGGGAGGTAGAAACACCATATATTTT
TRBV6-4	.	.	TRBJ2-1	CASSEGEPLGGEQFF	TGTGCCAGCAGTGAGGGGGAACCGCTTGGGGGGGAGCAGTTCTTC
TRBV7-2	.	once	TRBJ1-2	CASSLVGVDGYTF	TGTGCCAGCAGCTTAGTGGGCGTAGATGGCTACACCTTC
TRBV13	TRBD2	once	TRBJ2-1	CASSTGLAGYEQFF	TGTGCCAGCAGCACGGGACTAGCGGGCTATGAGCAGTTCTTC
TRBV30	TRBD1	.	TRBJ1-2	CAWSATEDRGYGYTF	TGTGCCTGGAGTGCAACGGAAGACAGGGGCTATGGCTACACCTTC
TRBV14	.	.	TRBJ1-6	CASSHGGNSPLHF	TGTGCCAGCAGCCACGGGGGAAATTCACCCCTCCACTTT
TRBV29-1	.	.	TRBJ1-1	CSVEDSQTRGGLEAFF	TGCAGCGTTGAGGACAGCCAAACCCGCGGAGGTTTGGAAGCTTTCTTT
TRBV11-2	.	.	TRBJ2-2	CASSLNRFGELFF	TGTGCCAGCAGCTTAAATCGTTTCGGGGAGCTGTTTTTT
TRBV5-4	TRBD2	few	TRBJ2-7	CASSFSGRAYEQYF	TGTGCCAGCAGCTTTAGCGGGAGGGCCTACGAGCAGTACTTC
TRBV5-4	.	once	TRBJ2-3	CASSPQTRASDTQYF	TGTGCCAGCAGCCCCCAAACCAGGGCGTCAGATACGCAGTATTTT
TRBV7-9	TRBD2	.	TRBJ2-3	CASTGGTSGRVSTDTQYF	TGTGCCAGCACCGGCGGGACTAGCGGGAGGGTGAGCACAGATACGCAGTATTTT
TRBV6-5	TRBD2	.	TRBJ2-3	CASSSLAGGSTDTQYF	TGTGCCAGCAGTTCCCTAGCGGGGGGCAGCACAGATACGCAGTATTTT
TRBV10-3	TRBD2	.	TRBJ2-5	CAIRTTSGGETQYF	TGTGCCATCAGGACCACTAGCGGGGGGGAGACCCAGTACTTC
TRBV7-2	TRBD1	.	TRBJ1-5	CASSLGQGARNRHF	TGTGCCAGCAGCTTAGGACAGGGGGCGAGGAATCGGCATTTT
TRBV12-5	.	.	TRBJ2-1	CASGLAPLAGSYNEQFF	TGTGCTAGTGGTTTGGCCCCCTTAGCCGGCTCCTACAATGAGCAGTTCTTC
TRBV11-2	.	.	TRBJ2-7	CASSRDFGGGEQYF	TGTGCCAGCAGCCGGGACTTCGGGGGAGGCGAGCAGTACTTC
TRBV6-5	.	.	TRBJ1-2	CASRLGNRDYGYTF	TGTGCCAGCAGACTGGGTAACAGGGACTATGGCTACACCTTC
TRBV9	.	.	TRBJ1-2	CASSVVEQFTYGYTF	TGTGCCAGCAGCGTAGTTGAACAGTTCACCTATGGCTACACCTTC
TRBV6-5	.	.	TRBJ2-2	CASSYHTGELFF	TGTGCCAGCAGTTACCATACCGGGGAGCTGTTTTTT
TRBV6-2/TRBV6-3	.	.	TRBJ1-6	CASSWDTRSPLHF	TGTGCCAGCAGTTGGGACACGCGGTCTCCCCTCCACTTT
TRBV7-7	.	.	TRBJ1-5	CASSPGENQPQHF	TGTGCTAGCAGCCCTGGGGAGAACCAGCCCCAGCATTTT
TRBV14	TRBD1	.	TRBJ1-2	CASSLTSGTGGGGYTF	TGTGCCAGCAGCCTTACATCCGGGACAGGGGGCGGTGGCTACACCTTC
TRBV2	TRBD2	.	TRBJ2-5	CASSWTSGIGETQYF	TGTGCCAGCAGCTGGACTAGCGGGATTGGAGAGACCCAGTACTTC
TRBV28	.	.	TRBJ2-5	CASWTAGAKKTQYF	TGTGCCAGCTGGACTGCAGGGGCTAAGAAGACCCAGTACTTC
TRBV2	TRBD2	.	TRBJ2-1	CASSDRTSGRDEQFF	TGTGCCAGCAGTGACCGGACTAGCGGGAGGGATGAGCAGTTCTTC
TRBV4-3	.	few	TRBJ2-1	CASSQASDLGSGEQFF	TGCGCCAGCAGCCAAGCCTCCGACCTAGGAAGCGGTGAGCAGTTCTTC
TRBV10-3	.	.	TRBJ1-3	CATMTGSSGNTIYF	TGTGCCACTATGACAGGTAGCTCTGGAAACACCATATATTTT
TRBV10-3	TRBD1	.	TRBJ1-5	CAIRLTGDQPQHF	TGTGCCATCAGACTGACAGGGGACCAGCCCCAGCATTTT
TRBV7-2	TRBD2	.	TRBJ2-3	CASKNSAGDVDTQYF	TGTGCCAGCAAAAATTCAGCGGGAGATGTAGATACGCAGTATTTT
TRBV7-8	TRBD1	.	TRBJ2-7	CASSREQGPSYEQYF	TGTGCCAGCAGCCGTGAACAGGGGCCCTCCTACGAGCAGTACTTC
TRBV27	.	.	TRBJ1-5	CASSLSPHPKQLRNQPQHF	TGTGCCAGCAGCCTCTCTCCCCACCCCAAACAGCTCCGCAATCAGCCCCAGCATTTT
TRBV4-3	TRBD2	.	TRBJ2-1	CASSQDLTSGESSYNEQFF	TGCGCCAGCAGCCAAGATCTAACTAGCGGGGAAAGCTCCTACAATGAGCAGTTCTTC
TRBV5-1	.	.	TRBJ2-5	CASSLQGGQETQYF	TGCGCCAGCAGCTTACAGGGTGGCCAAGAGACCCAGTACTTC
TRBV7-8	.	.	TRBJ1-1	CASSALWRQNTEAFF	TGTGCCAGCAGCGCGCTTTGGAGGCAGAACACTGAAGCTTTCTTT
TRBV6-5	TRBD1	.	TRBJ1-3	CASFSRGRGLNTIYF	TGTGCCAGCTTCTCTAGGGGAAGGGGGCTTAACACCATATATTTT
TRBV28	.	.	TRBJ1-2	CASTSGVYYGYTF	TGTGCCAGCACTTCCGGGGTTTATTATGGCTACACCTTC
TRBV5-1	.	.	TRBJ2-7	CASSLVQGNYEQYF	TGCGCCAGCAGCTTGGTACAGGGCAACTACGAGCAGTACTTC
TRBV7-9	.	.	TRBJ1-2	CASSTSTYGYTF	TGTGCCAGCAGCACCTCGACATATGGCTACACCTTC
TRBV7-6	TRBD1	.	TRBJ1-4	CASSSSRQGSEKLFF	TGTGCCAGCAGCTCCTCACGACAGGGGAGTGAAAAACTGTTTTTT
TRBV11-2	TRBD1	.	TRBJ1-4	CASSFGTGGPGEKLFF	TGTGCCAGCAGCTTTGGGACAGGGGGACCGGGTGAAAAACTGTTTTTT
TRBV9	TRBD1	.	TRBJ1-2	CASSPGGQGYGYTF	TGTGCCAGCAGCCCGGGGGGACAGGGCTATGGCTACACCTTC
TRBV10-3	.	.	TRBJ1-2	CAMASGMDGYTF	TGTGCCATGGCGTCAGGGATGGATGGCTACACCTTC
TRBV6-5	TRBD1	.	TRBJ1-6	CASSDSGTGRLFF	TGTGCCAGCAGTGACTCCGGGACAGGGCGGCTCTTTTTT
TRBV11-1	.	.	TRBJ2-7	CASSLRHMRYEQYF	TGTGCCAGCAGCTTAAGGCACATGAGGTACGAGCAGTACTTC
TRBV18	TRBD1	.	TRBJ2-1	CASSPGRQGTNEQFF	TGTGCCAGCTCACCTGGGAGACAGGGAACGAATGAGCAGTTCTTC
TRBV13	TRBD1	.	TRBJ1-1	CAAAGGLGTEAFF	TGTGCCGCAGCAGGGGGCTTGGGCACTGAAGCTTTCTTT
TRBV11-2	.	once	TRBJ2-3	CASSLGLASTDTQYF	TGTGCCAGCAGCTTGGGACTGGCTAGCACAGATACGCAGTATTTT
TRBV5-6	TRBD1	.	TRBJ2-5	CASSPGGRGLETQYF	TGTGCCAGCAGCCCGGGTGGCAGGGGGCTGGAGACCCAGTACTTC
TRBV5-4	.	once	TRBJ2-2	CASSFDFRTGELFF	TGTGCCAGCAGCTTTGACTTCCGCACCGGGGAGCTGTTTTTT
TRBV9	.	few	TRBJ2-1	CASSVMAGLSNEQFF	TGTGCCAGCAGCGTTATGGCGGGTCTCAGCAATGAGCAGTTCTTC